Listed below are T cell receptor beta chains from one sample, sequenced in a study of human T cells and chemical hapten exposure. One entry per CDR3 protein results from TCRdb running MiXCR on the RACE reads. The sample has 100,000 or so distinct CDR3 sequences; roughly a tenth are singletons. Sample: whole blood, taken in connection with sensitization to the hapten diphenylcyclopropenone (DPC). These receptors all come from a man between 35 and 55 years old with alopecia areata. Some clones in this sample may be carry-over from other donors' samples. Both conserved end residues are part of each CDR3. The D gene is left open where the match is weak. Size values are once, few and many counts, or a class for expanded clones, and some rows have none.

CDR3nt	CDR3aa	v_gene	abundance	j_gene	d_gene
TGTGCCAGCAGCCAACGAATAAGTGTTGAGCAGTTCTTC	CASSQRISVEQFF	TRBV14	few	TRBJ2-1	.
TGTGCCAGCAGCCAAGAGCGGGAGTCCCCAGATACGCAGTATTTT	CASSQERESPDTQYF	TRBV4-2	few	TRBJ2-3	TRBD2
TGTGCCAGCAGTTTTCCGGGACTAGCGGGAGAGGGTACCGGGGAGCTGTTTTTT	CASSFPGLAGEGTGELFF	TRBV6-2/TRBV6-3	many	TRBJ2-2	TRBD2
TGTGCCAGCAGTTCCTGGAGTAGCGTGGGAGGCAATGAGCAGTTCTTC	CASSSWSSVGGNEQFF	TRBV6-5	.	TRBJ2-1	.
TGTGCCAGCAGCCCCCCGACAGGGGAGAACACTGAAGCTTTCTTT	CASSPPTGENTEAFF	TRBV14	few	TRBJ1-1	TRBD1
TGTGCCAGCAGCGTGGATATGCGTCTCGGGGAGCTGTTTTTT	CASSVDMRLGELFF	TRBV9	.	TRBJ2-2	.
TGTGCCAGCAGTTACGGACAGGGAAGAAACTATGGCTACACCTTC	CASSYGQGRNYGYTF	TRBV6-2/TRBV6-3	many	TRBJ1-2	TRBD1
TGTGCCAGCAGCTCTCTAGCGGGGGCCTCCTACAATGAGCAGTTCTTC	CASSSLAGASYNEQFF	TRBV7-6	many	TRBJ2-1	TRBD2
TGTGCCAGCAGTTTCTCTTACAATGAGCAGTTCTTC	CASSFSYNEQFF	TRBV12-3/TRBV12-4	many	TRBJ2-1	.
TGCGCCAGCAGCCAAGAGGGGAGGGCCTCGGATACGCAGTATTTT	CASSQEGRASDTQYF	TRBV4-3	few	TRBJ2-3	TRBD2
TGTGCCAGCAGCCAAGAGTCAAGCGGGAGTGAGACCCAGTACTTC	CASSQESSGSETQYF	TRBV3-1	few	TRBJ2-5	TRBD2
TGTGCCAGCAGCTGGGAGGGCCCCACAGATACGCAGTATTTT	CASSWEGPTDTQYF	TRBV5-6	.	TRBJ2-3	TRBD2
TGTGCCAGCAGTTACATCTTACAGGATTCACCCCTCAACTTT	CASSYILQDSPLNF	TRBV27	once	TRBJ1-6	.
TGTGCCAGCAGTGACCTGACTAGCGGGACCCCTTTCTCCTACGAGCAGTACTTC	CASSDLTSGTPFSYEQYF	TRBV25-1	many	TRBJ2-7	TRBD2
TGCGCCAGCAGCCAACTAGCGGGTCCTAGCACAGATACGCAGTATTTT	CASSQLAGPSTDTQYF	TRBV4-3	.	TRBJ2-3	TRBD2
TGTGCCAGCAGTCGTGCTTTATTGGGGGTTAATGAGCAGTTCTTC	CASSRALLGVNEQFF	TRBV6-5	few	TRBJ2-1	.
TGTGCCAGCAGCCAAGAAGAGGGAAAAATCGACTTC	CASSQEEGKIDF	TRBV3-1	.	TRBJ2-7	.
TGCGCCAGCAGCAACGAGCGGGGTGCAGGAAACATTCAGTACTTC	CASSNERGAGNIQYF	TRBV5-1	few	TRBJ2-4	TRBD2
TGTGCCAGTAGTACCTTCCCGACAGGGGCGGACACTGAAGCTTTCTTT	CASSTFPTGADTEAFF	TRBV19	many	TRBJ1-1	TRBD1
TGTGCCAGCAGCTCACCGTACTCCGTGGGGGGGAATGAGCAGTTCTTC	CASSSPYSVGGNEQFF	TRBV7-2	many	TRBJ2-1	TRBD2
TGTGCCAGCAGTTCGACCGGGACAGGGCTCGAGCAGTACTTC	CASSSTGTGLEQYF	TRBV28	few	TRBJ2-7	TRBD1
TGTGCCAGCACTCGGTTTCGGGTTGGCAGGAACAAGGAAAATAGCAATCAGCCCCAGCATTTT	CASTRFRVGRNKENSNQPQHF	TRBV28	.	TRBJ1-5	.
TGCGCCAGCAGCTTGAGTACTGGCCAAGAGACCCAGTACTTC	CASSLSTGQETQYF	TRBV5-1	.	TRBJ2-5	.
TGTGCCAGTCCAGGGTCCAGGTCAGATACGCAGTATTTT	CASPGSRSDTQYF	TRBV27	few	TRBJ2-3	.
TGTGCCAGCAGCTTAGGTGGAGCAAACTATGGCTACACCTTC	CASSLGGANYGYTF	TRBV7-2	few	TRBJ1-2	.
TGTGCCTGGAGTGGAACACAGGGGACGGGCTACGAGCAGTACTTC	CAWSGTQGTGYEQYF	TRBV30	few	TRBJ2-7	TRBD1
TGTGCCAGCAGCCGACTAGCGGGAGCCGGTGAGCAGTTCTTC	CASSRLAGAGEQFF	TRBV6-2/TRBV6-3	few	TRBJ2-1	TRBD2